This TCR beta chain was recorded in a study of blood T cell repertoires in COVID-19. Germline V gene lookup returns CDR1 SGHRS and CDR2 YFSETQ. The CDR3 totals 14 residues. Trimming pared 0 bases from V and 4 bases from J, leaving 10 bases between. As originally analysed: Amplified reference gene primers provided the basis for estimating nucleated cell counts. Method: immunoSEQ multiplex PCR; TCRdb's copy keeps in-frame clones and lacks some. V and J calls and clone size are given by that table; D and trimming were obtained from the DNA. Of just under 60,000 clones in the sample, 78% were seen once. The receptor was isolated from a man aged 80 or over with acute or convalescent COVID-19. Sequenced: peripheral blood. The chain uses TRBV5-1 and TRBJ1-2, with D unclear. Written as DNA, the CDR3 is TGCGCCAGCAGCTTGGACGGAGCCACCTATGGCTACACCTTC. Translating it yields CASSLDGATYGYTF. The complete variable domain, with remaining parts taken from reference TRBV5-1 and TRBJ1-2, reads KAGVTQTPRYLIKTRGQQVTLSCSPISGHRSVSWYQQTPGQGLQFLFEYFSETQRNKGNFPGRFSGRQFSNSRSEMNVSTLELGDSALYLCASSLDGATYGYTFGSGTRLTVV.